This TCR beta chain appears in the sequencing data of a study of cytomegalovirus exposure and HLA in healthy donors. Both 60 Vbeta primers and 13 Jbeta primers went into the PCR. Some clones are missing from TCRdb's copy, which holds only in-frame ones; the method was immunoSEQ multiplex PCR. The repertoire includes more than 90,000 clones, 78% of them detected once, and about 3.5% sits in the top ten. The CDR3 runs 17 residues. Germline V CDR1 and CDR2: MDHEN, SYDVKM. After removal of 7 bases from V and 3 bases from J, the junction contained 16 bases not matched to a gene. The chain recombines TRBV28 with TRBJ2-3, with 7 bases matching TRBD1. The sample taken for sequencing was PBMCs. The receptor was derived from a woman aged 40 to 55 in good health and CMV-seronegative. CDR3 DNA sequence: TGTGCCAGCACCACCCGAGTAGGACAGGAACAGACAGATACGCAGTATTTT. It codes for CASTTRVGQEQTDTQYF.